This TCR beta chain was recorded in a study of blood T cell repertoires in COVID-19. The overall study: Acute and convalescent COVID-19 samples came from the United States, Italy and Spain. PBMCs, B-cell-depleted T cells, or T cells were the source of the cDNA or gDNA that made up the material.

Per the study methods: Amplification from reference gene primers served as the basis for estimated nucleated cell counts. Assay: immunoSEQ multiplex PCR; the TCRdb copy retains only in-frame clones and omits some. Clonal size and the V and J genes are those of that table, whereas D and trimming came from the DNA. Of tens of thousands of clones in the sample, roughly 89% were seen once. This CDR3 has 14 residues. J lost 7 bases, V lost 3 bases, and 5 bases had no gene match. Germline assignment: CDR1 LNHDA and CDR2 SQIVND (reference sequence). The table lists this clone with a count of one. The sample consisted of peripheral blood. This chain uses TRBV19 with TRBJ2-1, with 8 bases fitting TRBD1. The clonotype was recovered from a man aged 50-59 years with acute or convalescent COVID-19. The CDR3 DNA reads as TGTGCCAGTAGTATCTCAGGGGGCCTAAATGAGCAGTTCTTC. Translation gives CASSISGGLNEQFF.